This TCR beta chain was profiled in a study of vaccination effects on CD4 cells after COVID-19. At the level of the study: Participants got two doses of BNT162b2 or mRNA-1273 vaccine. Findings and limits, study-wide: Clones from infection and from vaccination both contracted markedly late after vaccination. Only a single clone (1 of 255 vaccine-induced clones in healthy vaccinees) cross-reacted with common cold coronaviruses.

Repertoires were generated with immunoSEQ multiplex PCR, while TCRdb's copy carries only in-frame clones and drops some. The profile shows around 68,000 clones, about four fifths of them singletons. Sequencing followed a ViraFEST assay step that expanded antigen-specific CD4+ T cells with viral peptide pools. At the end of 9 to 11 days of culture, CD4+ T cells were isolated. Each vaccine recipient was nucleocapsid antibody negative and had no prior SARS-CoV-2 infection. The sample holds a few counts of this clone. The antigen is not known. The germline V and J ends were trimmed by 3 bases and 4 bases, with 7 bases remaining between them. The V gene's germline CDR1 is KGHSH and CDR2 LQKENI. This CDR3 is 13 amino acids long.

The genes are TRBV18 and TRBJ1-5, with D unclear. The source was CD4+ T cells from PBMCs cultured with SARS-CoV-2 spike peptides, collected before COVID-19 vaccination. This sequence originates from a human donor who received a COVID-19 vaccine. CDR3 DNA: TGTGCCAGCTCACCTCCCGGGAATCAGCCCCAGCATTTT. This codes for CASSPPGNQPQHF. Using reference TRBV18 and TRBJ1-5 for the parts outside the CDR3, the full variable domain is NAGVMQNPRHLVRRRGQEARLRCSPMKGHSHVYWYRQLPEEGLKFMVYLQKENIIDESGMPKERFSAEFPKEGPSILRIQQVVRGDSAAYFCASSPPGNQPQHFGDGTRLSIL.